These 8 T cell receptor beta chains share one sample of origin, sequenced in a study of beta chain features in type 1 diabetes. Whole-study findings and limits: TCRB CDR3 length was moderately but significantly reduced in all four CD4+ subsets of Type 1 diabetes patients.

These receptors' antigens are unknown. Investigators reverse transcribed all isolated RNA, so they sequenced expressed TCRB transcripts. Sequenced by immunoSEQ multiplex PCR; TCRdb stores in-frame clones only, minus some. The repertoire consists of a few hundred thousand clones, with 11% occurring once and the leading ten covering approximately 0.017%. The material sequenced was naive CD4+ T cells from blood. The receptors come from a man aged 25 to 40 with type 1 diabetes.

A note on this clone: The same CDR3 also results from other DNA sequences found in this sample. This rearrangement joins TRBV5-4 to TRBJ1-1; no reliable D call. The CDR3 sequence is 13 residues long. CDR1 SGHNT and CDR2 YYREEE come from the germline V gene (reference sequence). The V end was cut by 4 bases, the J end by 0 bases, with 7 bases between. The CDR3 bases are TGTGCCAGCAGCCCCGGGGTGAACACTGAAGCTTTCTTT. It specifies CASSPGVNTEAFF.

This clone has just a few counts. The chain recombines TRBV29-1 with TRBJ1-2; 8 positions match TRBD1. With 7 bases clipped from V and 8 bases from J, the junction kept 9 bases outside the gene matches. CDR3 length equals 12 residues. Germline lookup yields CDR1 SQVTM and CDR2 ANQGSEA. The CDR3, as DNA: TGCAGCGCGCGGGGACAGGAAAGAGGCTACACCTTC. Protein product: CSARGQERGYTF.

There are a few counts of this clone. The genes are TRBV11-2 and TRBJ2-7; tentatively, D is TRBD2 (7 bases). The CDR3 is 14 residues long. V was pared by 5 bases and J by 0 bases, with 11 bases between. CDR1 and CDR2 (germline): SGHAT, FQNNGV. The CDR3 bases are TGTGCCAGCAGCGGGAGGGGGAGCTCCTACGAGCAGTACTTC. This gives the protein CASSGRGSSYEQYF. Combining the CDR3 with reference TRBV11-2 and TRBJ2-7 gives the whole variable domain EAGVAQSPRYKIIEKRQSVAFWCNPISGHATLYWYQQILGQGPKLLIQFQNNGVVDDSQLPKDRFSAERLKGVDSTLKIQPAKLEDSAVYLCASSGRGSSYEQYFGPGTRLTVT.

The chain joins TRBV2 to TRBJ2-1, with 8 bases identical to TRBD1. Per the germline V gene, CDR1 is SNHLY and CDR2 is FYNNEI. There are 14 residues in the CDR3. V lost 3 bases, J lost 3 bases, and 1 base stayed unmatched. DNA for the CDR3: TGTGCCAGCAGTGAGGGACAGGTCTACAATGAGCAGTTCTTC. Translation gives CASSEGQVYNEQFF.

The rearrangement links TRBV6-5 to TRBJ1-6; 9 positions agree with TRBD1. CDR1 is MNHEY, CDR2 SVGAGI, per germline. V gave up 3 bases and J gave up 9 bases; unmatched junction bases: 9. CDR3 length equals 16 residues. This chain's CDR3 is CASSYEGQGFSSPLHF. The CDR3 DNA reads as TGTGCCAGCAGTTATGAGGGACAGGGATTCTCTTCACCCCTCCACTTT.

This clone was recorded a few times. The chain joins TRBV7-2 to TRBJ2-1; TRBD1 matches at 10 bases. Germline loops: CDR1 SGHTA, CDR2 FQGNSA. The CDR3 totals 13 residues. J gave up 10 bases and V 5 bases, and 5 bases lay outside the gene matches. In nucleotides, the CDR3 is TGTGCCAGCAGCCCTCGACAGGGGGCCGAGCAGTTCTTC. This codes for CASSPRQGAEQFF.

The chain couples TRBV6-5 to TRBJ2-3, with D possibly being TRBD1 (5 bases). Between the trimmed V and J ends, which lost 0 bases and 6 bases, there was a span of 10 bases. Germline V lookup: CDR1 MNHEY, CDR2 SVGAGI. The CDR3 consists of 14 residues. The CDR3 DNA follows: TGTGCCAGCAGTTACTCGATTAAGGGGGATACGCAGTATTTT. Its translation: CASSYSIKGDTQYF.

This clone was seen a handful of times. CDR3: CASSQPLAGYLSYEQYF. CDR3 in DNA: TGTGCCAGCAGCCAGCCCCTAGCGGGGTACCTCTCCTACGAGCAGTACTTC. The V gene is TRBV11-2, the J gene TRBJ2-7; 9 nucleotides match TRBD2. J gave up 0 bases and V 5 bases, and 11 bases lay outside the gene matches. The CDR3 contains 17 residues. CDR1 is SGHAT, CDR2 FQNNGV, per germline.